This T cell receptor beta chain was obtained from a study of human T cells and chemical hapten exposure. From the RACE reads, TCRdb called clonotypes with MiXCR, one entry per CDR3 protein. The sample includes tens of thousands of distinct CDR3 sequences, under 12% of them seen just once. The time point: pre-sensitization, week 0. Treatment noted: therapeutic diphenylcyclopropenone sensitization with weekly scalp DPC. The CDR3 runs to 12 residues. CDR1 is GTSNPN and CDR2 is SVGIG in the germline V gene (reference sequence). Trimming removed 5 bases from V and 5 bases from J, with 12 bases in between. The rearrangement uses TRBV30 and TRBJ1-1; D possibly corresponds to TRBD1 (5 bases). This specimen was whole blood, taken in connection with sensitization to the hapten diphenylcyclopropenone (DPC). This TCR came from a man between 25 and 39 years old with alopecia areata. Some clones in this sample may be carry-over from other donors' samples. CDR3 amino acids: CAWGATGTEAFF. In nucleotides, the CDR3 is TGTGCCTGGGGGGCCACGGGGACTGAAGCTTTCTTT.